The next 19 T cell receptor beta chains were all read from a single sample in a study of vaccination and CD4 T cells after COVID-19. These receptors have no identified antigens. The treatment here: approximately 9-day PBMC culture with coronavirus spike peptide pools or control peptides (ViraFEST assay). Once obtained from cultured CD4+ T cells, the DNA was sequenced using the Oncomine TCR Beta short-read assay. TCRdb reanalysed the PCR reads using MiXCR and keeps one entry per CDR3 protein. The repertoire holds 10,000 to 15,000 distinct CDR3 sequences, with over 30% as singletons. The sample was cultured CD4+ T cells from blood. The source is a human donor with COVID-19.

The genes are TRBV19 and TRBJ2-6; 9 nucleotides align to TRBD1. This CDR3 has 19 amino acids. V shed 3 bases, J shed 0 bases, and the junction held 9 bases outside the gene matches. Germline lookup yields CDR1 LNHDA and CDR2 SQIVND (reference sequence). The DNA of the CDR3 is TGTGCCAGTAGTATTAAAGGACAGGGGCCCACCTCTGGGGCCAACGTCCTGACTTTC. It encodes CASSIKGQGPTSGANVLTF.

This clonotype was found a few times. The genes are TRBV6-1 and TRBJ2-2; D ambiguous. The CDR3 length is 15 residues. CDR1 and CDR2 from the germline V gene are MNHNS and SASEGT. Trimming stripped 10 bases from V and 0 bases from J, with 15 bases between. The CDR3 here is CATRAAVANTGELFF. CDR3 sequence (DNA): TGTGCCACCCGGGCAGCTGTCGCGAACACCGGGGAGCTGTTTTTT.

This clonotype was observed a handful of times. The rearrangement uses TRBV6-1 and TRBJ2-7; 8 bases line up with TRBD1. The germline CDR1 and CDR2 sequences are MNHNS and SASEGT. Germline trimming cut 3 bases from V and 4 bases from J; bases unmatched to any gene: 8. The CDR3 covers 15 residues. The CDR3 DNA follows: TGTGCCAGCAGTGATGGGACAGGACCCTCGTACGAGCAGTACTTC. Translation gives CASSDGTGPSYEQYF.

This clonotype was found a few times. This rearrangement joins TRBV28 to TRBJ1-1; tentatively, D is TRBD1 (6 bases). Germline-derived CDR1 and CDR2 are MDHEN and SYDVKM. This CDR3 has 14 residues. V shed 6 bases and J shed 5 bases, with 16 bases lying between them. In nucleotides, the CDR3 is TGTGCCAGCAGGGGAGGCAGGGGCGGGACTGAAGCTTTCTTT. Protein: CASRGGRGGTEAFF.

This clonotype was found a few times. The J gene is TRBJ2-7, the V gene TRBV2; no clear D gene. The germline gives CDR1 SNHLY, CDR2 FYNNEI. CDR3 length: 15 residues. Deletions cut 3 bases from V and 6 bases from J, with 18 bases between. This CDR3 is CASSDYGVGFGEQYF. The CDR3 coding sequence is TGTGCCAGCAGTGATTATGGGGTAGGTTTTGGCGAGCAGTACTTC.

In this sample, this clonotype turned up a few times. V and J are TRBV2 and TRBJ1-1; D call uncertain. Trimming left V 4 bases short and J 3 bases short, with 9 bases between. The germline V gene has CDR1 SNHLY and CDR2 FYNNEI. This CDR3 has 13 amino acids. In nucleotides, the CDR3 is TGTGCCAGCAGTGCCCAGTCGGACACTGAAGCTTTCTTT. Translation: CASSAQSDTEAFF.

This clonotype was detected a few times. Compared with germline, one end of the junction differs, possibly owing to a read error. V gene TRBV12-3 or TRBV12-4 combines with J gene TRBJ2-7; D is possibly TRBD1 (6 bases). The CDR3 spans 11 residues. CDR3 residues: CASSTLGHQDF. The DNA for the CDR3 is TGTGCCAGCAGTACGTTGGGACATCAAGACTTC.

V and J are TRBV20-1 and TRBJ1-5, with 8 bases fitting TRBD1. V dropped 6 bases and J dropped 4; count of bases not matched to a gene: 5. Germline V gene sequence: CDR1 DFQATT, CDR2 SNEGSKA (reference sequence). This CDR3 spans 13 amino acids. Written as DNA, the CDR3 is TGCAGTGCCCCGACAGGGGTGAATCAGCCCCAGCATTTT. Its translation: CSAPTGVNQPQHF.

The chain recombines TRBV28 with TRBJ2-7; D gene uncertain. Trimming cost V 2 bases and J 3 bases, with 8 bases left between them. CDR3 length equals 13 residues. CDR1 is MDHEN, CDR2 SYDVKM, per germline. The DNA for the CDR3 is TGTGCCAGCAGTTTACAAGCAGTCTACGAGCAGTACTTC. The encoded protein is CASSLQAVYEQYF. The full variable domain, with the rest looked up from reference TRBV28 and TRBJ2-7, is DVKVTQSSRYLVKRTGEKVFLECVQDMDHENMFWYRQDPGLGLRLIYFSYDVKMKEKGDIPEGYSVSREKKERFSLILESASTNQTSMYLCASSLQAVYEQYFGPGTRLTVT.

This clonotype was counted between two and nine times. V gene TRBV6-2 or TRBV6-3 combines with J gene TRBJ2-5; the D is unclear. CDR3 size: 14 residues. Trimming removed 0 bases from V and 3 bases from J, with 8 bases in between. Germline lookup yields CDR1 MNHEY and CDR2 SVGEGT. The CDR3 sequence: CASSYSGSKETQYF. The CDR3, as DNA: TGTGCCAGCAGTTACTCCGGCAGTAAAGAGACCCAGTACTTC.

The V call is TRBV24-1, the J call TRBJ2-2, with 9 bases aligning to TRBD1. In germline, CDR1 is KGHDR, CDR2 SFDVKD. CDR3 length: 15 amino acids. V lost 3 bases to trimming and J lost 8 bases; unmatched junction nucleotides: 6. The CDR3: CATSDPGQGAGELFF. CDR3 nucleotide sequence: TGTGCCACCAGTGATCCGGGACAGGGTGCGGGGGAGCTGTTTTTT.

The CDR3 loop is CASSVVLSSGARTDTQYF. The CDR3 nucleotides are TGTGCCAGCAGTGTCGTTTTGTCGAGCGGGGCCCGCACAGATACGCAGTATTTT. The chain combines TRBV27 with TRBJ2-3; 7 bases match TRBD2. The CDR3 loop spans 18 amino acids. In germline, CDR1 is MNHEY, CDR2 SMNVEV (reference sequence). J lost 1 base, V lost 5 bases, and 15 bases had no gene match.

V usage is TRBV11-2 and J usage is TRBJ2-7, with a possible D match to TRBD1 (6 bases). This CDR3 region has 16 residues. V lost 6 bases and J lost 0, with 18 bases in between. Per germline, CDR1 SGHAT and CDR2 FQNNGV. CDR3 protein: CASSLKTGSYSYEQYF. CDR3 DNA: TGTGCCAGCAGTCTCAAAACAGGGTCCTACTCCTACGAGCAGTACTTC. Supplemented by reference TRBV11-2 and TRBJ2-7, the full variable domain reads EAGVAQSPRYKIIEKRQSVAFWCNPISGHATLYWYQQILGQGPKLLIQFQNNGVVDDSQLPKDRFSAERLKGVDSTLKIQPAKLEDSAVYLCASSLKTGSYSYEQYFGPGTRLTVT.

This clonotype occurred once. The rearrangement joins TRBV20-1 to TRBJ2-7; 9 positions agree with TRBD2. The CDR3 is 12 residues long. Germline CDR1 and CDR2: DFQATT and SNEGSKA (reference sequence). The V gene end was trimmed by 4 bases and the J gene end by 6 bases; junction bases not matched to a gene: 4. The CDR3 DNA reads as TGCAGTGCTACTCTTAGCGGGGGCGAGCAGTACTTC. As protein: CSATLSGGEQYF.

A few counts support this clonotype. The chain carries TRBV10-3 and TRBJ1-2; 7 positions agree with TRBD1. The J segment lost 4 bases and the V segment lost 4 bases, leaving 6 bases of the junction unmatched. Germline CDR1 and CDR2: ENHRY and SYGVKD. The CDR3 loop spans 14 amino acids. The CDR3 nucleotides read TGTGCCATCAGTGCGGGACAGAGCAGCTATGGCTACACCTTC. This translates into CAISAGQSSYGYTF.

The chain combines TRBV7-2 with TRBJ2-5; 7 nucleotides line up with TRBD1. CDR1 and CDR2 (germline): SGHTA, FQGNSA. V lost 3 bases to trimming and J lost 5 bases; unmatched junction nucleotides: 12. The CDR3 spans 16 residues. The CDR3 spells CASSFDRVRITETQYF. The CDR3 region has the DNA TGTGCCAGCAGCTTCGACAGGGTACGGATCACGGAGACCCAGTACTTC.

The V call is TRBV6-5, the J call TRBJ2-3; 13 bases line up with TRBD2. The CDR3 totals 18 residues. With 2 bases clipped from V and 3 bases from J, the junction kept 8 bases outside the gene matches. The V gene's germline CDR1 is MNHEY and CDR2 SVGAGI. CDR3 sequence: CASSYARTSGGGTDTQYF. CDR3 coding DNA: TGTGCCAGCAGTTACGCCCGGACTAGCGGGGGTGGAACAGATACGCAGTATTTT.

This sequence joins TRBV28 and TRBJ1-5; D ambiguous. Trimming left V 6 bases short and J 11 bases short, with 17 bases between. Germline CDR1 MDHEN, CDR2 SYDVKM. The CDR3 loop spans 13 amino acids. The CDR3 sequence: CASSSGVFTAQHF. The CDR3 DNA follows: TGTGCCAGCAGCTCCGGGGTCTTCACGGCCCAGCATTTT.

The genes are TRBV28 and TRBJ2-2; weak D call: TRBD2 (7 bases). The CDR3 contains 15 residues. In germline, CDR1 is MDHEN, CDR2 SYDVKM. Trimming cost V 7 bases and J 5 bases, with 17 bases left between them. The CDR3 DNA is TGTGCCAGCACCCTGGGGGGGGCGCGGACCGGGGAGCTGTTTTTT. This gives the protein CASTLGGARTGELFF.